This TCR beta chain comes out of a study of shared T cell receptors in the human thymus. Libraries were prepared by immunoSEQ multiplex PCR; TCRdb keeps only in-frame clonotypes and omits some of them. The data hold 55,000 to 75,000 clones, with 90% to 95% observed a single time. V was shortened by 5 bases and J by 0 bases, with 14 bases between the two germline ends. The CDR3 spans 17 residues. The germline CDR1 and CDR2 sequences are MGHRA and YSYEKL. This clone came up once. The clonotype was recovered from a human donor. The V and J genes are TRBV4-1 and TRBJ1-6; the D is unclear. The sequencing input was thymocytes. As DNA, the CDR3 is TGCGCCAGCAGCGTAGGGAGCCTGAACTCCTATAATTCACCCCTCCACTTT. Its translation: CASSVGSLNSYNSPLHF.